The source of this T cell receptor (beta chain) is a study of tumor-infiltrating lymphocytes in glioblastoma multiforme. Study-wide points: The T cells in this sample were not sorted into functional subsets.

TCRB libraries came from RNA via three nested multiplex PCR rounds. A C-beta primer primed TCRB cDNA from roughly 0.5 ug RNA. No unique molecular identifiers were described for these TCRB libraries. TCRdb passed the multiplex PCR reads through MiXCR, listing each CDR3 protein once. The sample lists 15,000 to 20,000 distinct CDR3 sequences; about 70% were seen once. Germline-derived CDR1 and CDR2 are SGHAT and FQNNGV. The CDR3 sequence is 15 residues long. J was trimmed by 10 bases and V by 6 bases; bases with no gene match: 14. About this clonotype itself: The antigen is unknown. The CDR3 end shows no conserved phenylalanine or tryptophan, and so a read error is likely.

Sample: peripheral blood. The V and J genes are TRBV11-2 and TRBJ2-1; 8 nucleotides agree with TRBD2. This TCR was sampled from a male donor with glioblastoma. The CDR3 DNA reads as TGTGCCAGCAGGAGAGCTAACGGGAGGGTAGGGGAGCAGTTCCTC. Translation: CASRRANGRVGEQFL.